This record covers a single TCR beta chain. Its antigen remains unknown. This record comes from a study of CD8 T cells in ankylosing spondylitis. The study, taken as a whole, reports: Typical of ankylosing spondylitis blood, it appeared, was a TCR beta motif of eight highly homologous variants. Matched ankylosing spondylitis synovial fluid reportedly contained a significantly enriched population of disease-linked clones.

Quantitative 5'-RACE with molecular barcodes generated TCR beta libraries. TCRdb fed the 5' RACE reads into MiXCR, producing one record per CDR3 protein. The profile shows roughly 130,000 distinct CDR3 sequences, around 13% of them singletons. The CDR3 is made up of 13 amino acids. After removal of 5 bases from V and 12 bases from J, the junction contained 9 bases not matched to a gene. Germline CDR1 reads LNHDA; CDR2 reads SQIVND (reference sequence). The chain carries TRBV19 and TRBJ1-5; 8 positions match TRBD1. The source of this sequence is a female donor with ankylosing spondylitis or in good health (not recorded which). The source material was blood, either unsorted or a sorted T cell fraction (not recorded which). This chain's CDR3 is CASSASPDRVQHF. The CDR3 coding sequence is TGTGCCAGTAGTGCCTCTCCGGACAGGGTCCAGCATTTT.